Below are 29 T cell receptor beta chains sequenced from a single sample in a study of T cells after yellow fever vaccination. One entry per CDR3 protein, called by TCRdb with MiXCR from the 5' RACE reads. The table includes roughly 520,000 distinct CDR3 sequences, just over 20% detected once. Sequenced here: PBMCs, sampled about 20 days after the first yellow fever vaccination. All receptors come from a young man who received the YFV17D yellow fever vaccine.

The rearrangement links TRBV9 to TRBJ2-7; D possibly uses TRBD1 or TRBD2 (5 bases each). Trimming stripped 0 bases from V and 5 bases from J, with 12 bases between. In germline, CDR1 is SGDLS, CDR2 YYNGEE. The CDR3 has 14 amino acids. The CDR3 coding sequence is TGTGCCAGCAGCGTAGATGGGACCCAGGACGAGCAGTACTTC. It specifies CASSVDGTQDEQYF.

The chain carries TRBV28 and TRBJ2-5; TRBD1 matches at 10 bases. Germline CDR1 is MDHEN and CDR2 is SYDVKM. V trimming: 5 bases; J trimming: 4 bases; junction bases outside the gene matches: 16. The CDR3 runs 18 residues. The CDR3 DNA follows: TGTGCCAGCAGTAGGTCCGGGACAGGGGTGAAGGAGAGAGAGACCCAGTACTTC. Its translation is CASSRSGTGVKERETQYF.

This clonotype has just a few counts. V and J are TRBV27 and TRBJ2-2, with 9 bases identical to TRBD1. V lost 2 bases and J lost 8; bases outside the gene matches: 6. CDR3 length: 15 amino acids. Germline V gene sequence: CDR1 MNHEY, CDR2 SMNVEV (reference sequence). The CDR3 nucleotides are TGTGCCAGCAGTTTACAGGGACAGGGCTTAGGGGAGCTGTTTTTT. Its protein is CASSLQGQGLGELFF.

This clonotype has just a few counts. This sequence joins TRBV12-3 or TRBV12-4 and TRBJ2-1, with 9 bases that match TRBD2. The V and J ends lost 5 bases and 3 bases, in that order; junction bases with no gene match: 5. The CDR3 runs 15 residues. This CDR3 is CASSPGTSIYNEQFF. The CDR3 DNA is TGTGCCAGCAGTCCCGGGACTAGCATCTACAATGAGCAGTTCTTC.

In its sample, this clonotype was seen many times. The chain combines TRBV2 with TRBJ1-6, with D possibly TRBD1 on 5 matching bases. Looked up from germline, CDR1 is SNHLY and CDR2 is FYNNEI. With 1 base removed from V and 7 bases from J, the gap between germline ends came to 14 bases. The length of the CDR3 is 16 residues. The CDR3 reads CASSEDGGRVNSPLHF. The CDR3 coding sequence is TGTGCCAGCAGTGAAGACGGGGGGAGGGTAAATTCACCCCTCCACTTT.

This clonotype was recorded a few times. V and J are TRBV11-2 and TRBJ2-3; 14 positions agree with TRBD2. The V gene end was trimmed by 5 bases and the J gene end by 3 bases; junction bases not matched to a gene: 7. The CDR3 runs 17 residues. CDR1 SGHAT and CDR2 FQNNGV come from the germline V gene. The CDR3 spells CASSTGTSGGMTDTQYF. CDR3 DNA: TGTGCCAGCAGCACCGGGACTAGCGGGGGCATGACAGATACGCAGTATTTT.

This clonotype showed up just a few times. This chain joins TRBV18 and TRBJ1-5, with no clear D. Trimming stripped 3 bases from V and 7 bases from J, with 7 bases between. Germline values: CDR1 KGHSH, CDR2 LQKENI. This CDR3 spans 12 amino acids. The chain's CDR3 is CASSPDGQPQHF. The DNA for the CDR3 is TGTGCCAGCTCACCTGACGGGCAGCCCCAGCATTTT. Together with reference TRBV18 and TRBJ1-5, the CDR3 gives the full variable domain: NAGVMQNPRHLVRRRGQEARLRCSPMKGHSHVYWYRQLPEEGLKFMVYLQKENIIDESGMPKERFSAEFPKEGPSILRIQQVVRGDSAAYFCASSPDGQPQHFGDGTRLSIL.

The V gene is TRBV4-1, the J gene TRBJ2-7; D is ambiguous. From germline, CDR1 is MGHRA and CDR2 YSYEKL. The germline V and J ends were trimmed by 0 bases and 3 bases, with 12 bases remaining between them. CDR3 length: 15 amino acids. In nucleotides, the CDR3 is TGCGCCAGCAGCCAAGAGGCCAGGCCCTTCTACGAGCAGTACGTC. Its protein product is CASSQEARPFYEQYV.

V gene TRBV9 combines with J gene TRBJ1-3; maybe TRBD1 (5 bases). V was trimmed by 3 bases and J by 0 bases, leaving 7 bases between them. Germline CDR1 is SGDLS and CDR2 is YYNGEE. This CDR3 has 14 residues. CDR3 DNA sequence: TGTGCCAGCAGCGGACAGCTCTCTGGAAACACCATATATTTT. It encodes CASSGQLSGNTIYF.

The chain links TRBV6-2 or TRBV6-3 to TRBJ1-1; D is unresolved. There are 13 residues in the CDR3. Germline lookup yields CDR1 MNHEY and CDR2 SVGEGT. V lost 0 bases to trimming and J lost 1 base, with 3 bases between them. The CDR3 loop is CASSYSSNTEAFF. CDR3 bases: TGTGCCAGCAGTTACTCGTCGAACACTGAAGCTTTCTTT.

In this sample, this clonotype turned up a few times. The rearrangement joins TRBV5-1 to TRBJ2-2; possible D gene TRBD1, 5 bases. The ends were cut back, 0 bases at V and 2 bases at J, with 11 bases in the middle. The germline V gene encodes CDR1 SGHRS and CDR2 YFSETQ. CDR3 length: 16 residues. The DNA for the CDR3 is TGCGCCAGCAGCTTGGGAGGCAGGGCCAACACCGGGGAGCTGTTTTTT. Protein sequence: CASSLGGRANTGELFF.

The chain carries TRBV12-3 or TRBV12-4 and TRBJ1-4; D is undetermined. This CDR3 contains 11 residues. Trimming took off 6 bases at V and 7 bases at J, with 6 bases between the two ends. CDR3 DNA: TGTGCCAGCAGGGGTATTGAAAAACTGTTTTTT. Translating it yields CASRGIEKLFF.

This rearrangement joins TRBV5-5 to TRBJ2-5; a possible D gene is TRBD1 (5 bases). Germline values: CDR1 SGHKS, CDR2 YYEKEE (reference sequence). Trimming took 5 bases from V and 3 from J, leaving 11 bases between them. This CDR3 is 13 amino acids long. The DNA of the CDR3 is TGTGCCAGCAGGACAGTCTTCGAAGAGACCCAGTACTTC. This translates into CASRTVFEETQYF. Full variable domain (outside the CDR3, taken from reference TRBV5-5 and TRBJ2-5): DAGVTQSPTHLIKTRGQQVTLRCSPISGHKSVSWYQQVLGQGPQFIFQYYEKEERGRGNFPDRFSARQFPNYSSELNVNALLLGDSALYLCASRTVFEETQYFGPGTRLLVL.

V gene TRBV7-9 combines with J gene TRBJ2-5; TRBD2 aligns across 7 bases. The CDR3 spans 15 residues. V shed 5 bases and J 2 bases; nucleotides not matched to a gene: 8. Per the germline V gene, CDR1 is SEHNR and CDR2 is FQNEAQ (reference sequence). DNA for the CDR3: TGTGCCAGCAGCCAAGACCGGGGGGAACAAGAGACCCAGTACTTC. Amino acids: CASSQDRGEQETQYF.

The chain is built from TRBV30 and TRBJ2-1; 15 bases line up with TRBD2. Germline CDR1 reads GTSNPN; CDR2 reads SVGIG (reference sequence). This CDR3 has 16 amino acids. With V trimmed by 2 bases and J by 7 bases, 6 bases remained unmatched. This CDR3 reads CAWSPPGTSGGNEQFF. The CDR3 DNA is TGTGCCTGGAGTCCCCCCGGGACTAGCGGGGGGAATGAGCAGTTCTTC. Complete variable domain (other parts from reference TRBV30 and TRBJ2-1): SQTIHQWPATLVQPVGSPLSLECTVEGTSNPNLYWYRQAAGRGLQLLFYSVGIGQISSEVPQNLSASRPQDRQFILSSKKLLLSDSGFYLCAWSPPGTSGGNEQFFGPGTRLTVL.

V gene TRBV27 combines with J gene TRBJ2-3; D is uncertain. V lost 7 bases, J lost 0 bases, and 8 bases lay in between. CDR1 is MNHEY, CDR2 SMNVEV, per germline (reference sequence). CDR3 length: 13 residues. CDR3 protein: CASTPQSTDTQYF. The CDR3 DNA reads TGTGCCAGCACCCCACAGAGCACAGATACGCAGTATTTT.

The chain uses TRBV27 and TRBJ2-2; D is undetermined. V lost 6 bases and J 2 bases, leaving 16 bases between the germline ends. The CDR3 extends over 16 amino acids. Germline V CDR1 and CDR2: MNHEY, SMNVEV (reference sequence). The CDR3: CASSRSITINTGELFF. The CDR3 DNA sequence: TGTGCCAGCAGCCGCTCCATCACTATCAACACCGGGGAGCTGTTTTTT.

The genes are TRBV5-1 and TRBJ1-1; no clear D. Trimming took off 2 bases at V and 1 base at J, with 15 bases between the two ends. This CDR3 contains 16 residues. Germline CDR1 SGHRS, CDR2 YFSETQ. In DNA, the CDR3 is TGCGCCAGCAGCTTTGGAACAGACTCTTCGAACACTGAAGCTTTCTTT. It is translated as CASSFGTDSSNTEAFF.

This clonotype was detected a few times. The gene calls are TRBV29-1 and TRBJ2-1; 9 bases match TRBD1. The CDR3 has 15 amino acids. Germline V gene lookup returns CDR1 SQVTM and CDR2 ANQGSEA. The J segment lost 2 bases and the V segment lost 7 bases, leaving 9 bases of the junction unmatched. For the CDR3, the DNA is TGCAGCGCTTTAACCGGGACAGGGACCTACAATGAGCAGTTCTTC. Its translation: CSALTGTGTYNEQFF.

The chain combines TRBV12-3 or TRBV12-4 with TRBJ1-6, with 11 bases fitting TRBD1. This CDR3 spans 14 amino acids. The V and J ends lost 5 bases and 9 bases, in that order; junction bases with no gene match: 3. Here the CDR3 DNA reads TGTGCCAGCAGTACCGGGACAGGGGGTTCACCCCTCCACTTT. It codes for CASSTGTGGSPLHF.

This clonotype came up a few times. Written as DNA, the CDR3 is TGCGCCAGCAGCACGGACGGCCTGAACACTGAAGCTTTCTTT. As protein: CASSTDGLNTEAFF. The V gene is TRBV5-1, the J gene TRBJ1-1; D is uncertain. The CDR3 extends over 14 amino acids. V was trimmed by 4 bases and J by 0 bases, leaving 10 bases between them. Germline V lookup: CDR1 SGHRS, CDR2 YFSETQ.

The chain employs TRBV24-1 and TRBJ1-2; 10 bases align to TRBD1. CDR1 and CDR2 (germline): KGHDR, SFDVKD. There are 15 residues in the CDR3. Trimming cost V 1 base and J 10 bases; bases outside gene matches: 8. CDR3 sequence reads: CATSDFGTGALAYTF. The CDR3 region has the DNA TGTGCCACCAGTGATTTTGGGACAGGGGCTCTGGCCTACACCTTC.

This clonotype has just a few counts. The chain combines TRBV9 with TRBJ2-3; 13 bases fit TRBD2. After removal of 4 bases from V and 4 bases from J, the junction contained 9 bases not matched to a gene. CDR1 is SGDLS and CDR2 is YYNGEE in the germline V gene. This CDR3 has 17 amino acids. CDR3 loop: CASSPRTSGGGADTQYF. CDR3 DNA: TGTGCCAGCAGCCCTCGGACTAGCGGGGGTGGCGCAGATACGCAGTATTTT. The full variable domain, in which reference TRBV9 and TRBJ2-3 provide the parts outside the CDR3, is DSGVTQTPKHLITATGQRVTLRCSPRSGDLSVYWYQQSLDQGLQFLIQYYNGEERAKGNILERFSAQQFPDLHSELNLSSLELGDSALYFCASSPRTSGGGADTQYFGPGTRLTVL.

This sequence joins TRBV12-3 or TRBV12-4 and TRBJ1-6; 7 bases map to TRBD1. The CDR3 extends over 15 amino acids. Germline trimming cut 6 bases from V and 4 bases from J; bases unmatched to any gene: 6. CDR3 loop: CASRPGTDYNSPLHF. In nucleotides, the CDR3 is TGTGCCAGCAGGCCCGGGACAGATTATAATTCACCCCTCCACTTT.

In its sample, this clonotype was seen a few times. The CDR3 loop is CSAREQTGGTGNTIYF. DNA of the CDR3: TGCAGTGCTAGAGAGCAGACAGGGGGCACGGGAAACACCATATATTTT. The chain joins TRBV20-1 to TRBJ1-3, with TRBD1 identical over 10 bases. With 0 bases clipped from V and 4 bases from J, the junction kept 6 bases outside the gene matches. The V gene's germline CDR1 is DFQATT and CDR2 SNEGSKA (reference sequence). The CDR3 contains 16 residues.

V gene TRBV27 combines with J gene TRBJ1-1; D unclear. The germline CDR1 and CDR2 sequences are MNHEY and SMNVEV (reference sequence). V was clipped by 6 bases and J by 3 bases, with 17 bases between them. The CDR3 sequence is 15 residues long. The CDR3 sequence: CASRPGATMDTEAFF. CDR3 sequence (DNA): TGTGCCAGCAGACCCGGTGCGACTATGGACACTGAAGCTTTCTTT.

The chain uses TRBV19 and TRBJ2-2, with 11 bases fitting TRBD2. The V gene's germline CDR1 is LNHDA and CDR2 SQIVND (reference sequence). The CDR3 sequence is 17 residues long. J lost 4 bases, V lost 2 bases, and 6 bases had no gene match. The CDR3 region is CASSILRLAGGTGELFF. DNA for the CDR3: TGTGCCAGTAGTATATTAAGGCTAGCGGGGGGCACCGGGGAGCTGTTTTTT.

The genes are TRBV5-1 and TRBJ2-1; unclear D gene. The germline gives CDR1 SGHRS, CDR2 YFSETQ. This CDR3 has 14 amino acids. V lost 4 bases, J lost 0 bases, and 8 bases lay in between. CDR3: CASSVEASYNEQFF. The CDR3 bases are TGCGCCAGCAGCGTAGAGGCCTCCTACAATGAGCAGTTCTTC.

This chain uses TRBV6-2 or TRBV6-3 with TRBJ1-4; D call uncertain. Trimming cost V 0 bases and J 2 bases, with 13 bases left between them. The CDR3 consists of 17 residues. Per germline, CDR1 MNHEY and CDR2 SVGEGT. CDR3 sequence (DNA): TGTGCCAGCAGTTACTCTAGCAGCGGACTGACTAATGAAAAACTGTTTTTT. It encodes CASSYSSSGLTNEKLFF.